The 26 T cell receptor beta chains below were found in one sample sequenced in a study of cytomegalovirus exposure and HLA in healthy donors. The PCR was carried out with 60 Vbeta primers and 13 Jbeta primers. Method: immunoSEQ multiplex PCR; TCRdb's copy keeps in-frame clones and lacks some. The sample contains under 150,000 clones, roughly 80% of which appear only once. Material: PBMCs. The source is a male donor in good health and CMV-seropositive.

The J gene is TRBJ2-5, the V gene TRBV5-4; D is ambiguous. The CDR3 totals 14 residues. CDR1 is SGHNT, CDR2 YYREEE, per germline (reference sequence). Trimming left V 0 bases short and J 4 bases short, with 10 bases between. This chain's CDR3 is CASSLVAERETQYF. In DNA form, the CDR3 reads TGTGCCAGCAGCTTGGTGGCCGAGCGAGAGACCCAGTACTTC.

The V and J genes are TRBV14 and TRBJ2-7, with a possible D match to TRBD2 (6 bases). The CDR3 totals 18 residues. CDR1 and CDR2 from the germline V gene are SGHDN and FVKESK. With 7 bases removed from V and 12 bases from J, the gap between germline ends came to 37 bases. The chain's CDR3 is CASTGFGTDASRLLDVYF. The DNA for the CDR3 is TGTGCCAGCACCGGGTTTGGGACTGACGCGTCCCGTCTGTTAGATGTGTACTTC.

The sample holds a few counts of this clone. CDR3 region: CASSLRGREETQYF. CDR3 DNA sequence: TGCGCCAGCAGCTTGAGGGGCAGAGAAGAGACCCAGTACTTC. The rearrangement uses TRBV5-1 and TRBJ2-5; the D gene is possibly TRBD1 (5 bases). Trimming shortened V by 1 base and J by 3 bases, and 10 bases separated the two germline ends. Germline V gene data show CDR1 as SGHRS and CDR2 as YFSETQ. CDR3 size: 14 residues.

V gene TRBV9 combines with J gene TRBJ2-4, with 7 nucleotides matching TRBD1. The junction had 9 bases not matched to a gene; V was cut back by 3 bases and J by 9 bases. CDR1 SGDLS and CDR2 YYNGEE come from the germline V gene. The CDR3 contains 14 residues. CDR3 DNA sequence: TGTGCCAGCAGCGCTCCGGGACAGTCGGCCATTCAGTACTTC. It encodes CASSAPGQSAIQYF.

The genes are TRBV7-3 and TRBJ2-5, with 8 bases fitting TRBD2. This CDR3 contains 19 residues. Trimming at V came to 5 bases and at J to 2 bases, leaving 19 bases not matched to a gene. Germline values: CDR1 SGHTA, CDR2 FQGTGA. CDR3 DNA sequence: TGTGCCAGCAGCCCGCCCGAGGGGGGCACTAGCGGAAGACAAGAGACCCAGTACTTC. This codes for CASSPPEGGTSGRQETQYF.

This chain joins TRBV29-1 and TRBJ1-2, with a possible D match to TRBD1 (6 bases). There are 15 residues in the CDR3. The germline V gene has CDR1 SQVTM and CDR2 ANQGSEA. V gave up 6 bases and J gave up 2 bases, with 19 bases separating them. The CDR3 loop reads CSVDTGMVFNYGYTF. The CDR3 DNA is TGCAGCGTAGATACAGGGATGGTTTTCAACTATGGCTACACCTTC.

The CDR3 DNA reads TGTGCCAGCGGCGTAGCGGGAAATAACGATGAGCAGTTCTTC. As protein: CASGVAGNNDEQFF. This chain joins TRBV4-2 and TRBJ2-1, with 8 bases lining up with TRBD2. The ends lost 8 bases at V and 8 bases at J; junction bases unmatched: 11. This CDR3 is 14 amino acids long. Per the germline V gene, CDR1 is LGHNA and CDR2 is YNFKEQ.

The chain is built from TRBV9 and TRBJ1-1, with D perhaps matching TRBD1 (6 bases). V lost 5 bases and J 4 bases, leaving 12 bases between the germline ends. The CDR3 sequence is 13 residues long. CDR1 and CDR2 from the germline V gene are SGDLS and YYNGEE. The CDR3 protein is CASSRTGFTEAFF. CDR3 DNA sequence: TGTGCCAGCAGTCGAACAGGGTTCACTGAAGCTTTCTTT.

The V call is TRBV7-2, the J call TRBJ2-1, with 7 nucleotides matching TRBD1. The length of the CDR3 is 14 residues. Germline V gene data show CDR1 as SGHTA and CDR2 as FQGNSA. Trimming removed 2 bases from V and 9 bases from J; junction bases left unmatched: 7. The CDR3 DNA follows: TGTGCCAGCAGCTTAACAGGGGTCGTCGGTGAGCAGTTCTTC. Translating it yields CASSLTGVVGEQFF.

The chain links TRBV5-1 to TRBJ1-1; 7 bases match TRBD1. Germline CDR1 reads SGHRS; CDR2 reads YFSETQ. The trim removed 4 bases at V and 6 bases at J, leaving 9 bases unmatched. This CDR3 has 14 amino acids. For the CDR3, the DNA is TGCGCCAGCAGCGCCGGGACAGACCCTCCTGAAGCTTTCTTT. Encoded protein: CASSAGTDPPEAFF.

The chain recombines TRBV30 with TRBJ1-1; D possibly corresponds to TRBD1 (6 bases). V lost 2 bases and J lost 1, with 8 bases in between. Per germline, CDR1 GTSNPN and CDR2 SVGIG (reference sequence). This CDR3 region has 13 residues. The CDR3 region has the DNA TGTGCCTGGAGTAGGGACAAGAACACTGAAGCTTTCTTT. This gives the protein CAWSRDKNTEAFF. Full variable domain (remainder filled in from reference TRBV30 and TRBJ1-1): SQTIHQWPATLVQPVGSPLSLECTVEGTSNPNLYWYRQAAGRGLQLLFYSVGIGQISSEVPQNLSASRPQDRQFILSSKKLLLSDSGFYLCAWSRDKNTEAFFGQGTRLTVV.

The V gene is TRBV19, the J gene TRBJ2-5, with TRBD1 identical over 10 bases. V lost 3 bases and J lost 5; bases outside the gene matches: 12. The length of the CDR3 is 17 residues. The germline V gene encodes CDR1 LNHDA and CDR2 SQIVND (reference sequence). In nucleotides, the CDR3 is TGTGCCAGTAGTATTTTCGGGACAGGGGTGCTCGCGGAGACCCAGTACTTC. Translation gives CASSIFGTGVLAETQYF.

The chain uses TRBV6-6 and TRBJ1-5; 7 bases are a match to TRBD1. V dropped 8 bases and J dropped 4; count of bases not matched to a gene: 5. CDR1 and CDR2 (germline): MNHNY, SVGAGI (reference sequence). CDR3 length: 13 residues. The CDR3 DNA follows: TGTGCCAGCCATACAGGGGTTAATCAGCCCCAGCATTTT. This encodes CASHTGVNQPQHF.

With regard to this clone: A read error may produce the germline difference seen at one junction end. This chain joins TRBV20-1 and TRBJ2-6, with a tentative D call TRBD2 (6 bases). Germline lookup yields CDR1 DFQATT and CDR2 SNEGSKA (reference sequence). The CDR3 sequence is 11 residues long. The CDR3 nucleotides are TGCAGTGCTAGGGCGGGGCCTAATTTGGCTTTC. Amino acid sequence: CSARAGPNLAF.

V gene TRBV5-4 combines with J gene TRBJ2-5; maybe TRBD2 (6 bases). The CDR3 covers 13 residues. Trimming took 4 bases from V and 3 from J, leaving 10 bases between them. CDR1 SGHNT and CDR2 YYREEE come from the germline V gene (reference sequence). The CDR3 reads CASSPTREETQYF. CDR3 coding DNA: TGTGCCAGCAGCCCGACTAGAGAAGAGACCCAGTACTTC.

This chain joins TRBV5-1 and TRBJ2-5; 8 bases are shared with TRBD2. The trim removed 0 bases at V and 4 bases at J, leaving 8 bases unmatched. This CDR3 is built from 16 residues. Looked up from germline, CDR1 is SGHRS and CDR2 is YFSETQ. The DNA of the CDR3 is TGCGCCAGCAGCTTGGTTGGTAGCGGGAATACAGAGACCCAGTACTTC. Amino acids: CASSLVGSGNTETQYF.

The V gene is TRBV7-3, the J gene TRBJ2-1; 9 bases align to TRBD2. Trimming took 4 bases from V and 15 from J; bases not matched to a gene: 10. Per the germline V gene, CDR1 is SGHTA and CDR2 is FQGTGA. This CDR3 is 13 amino acids long. The CDR3 DNA reads as TGTGCCAGCAGCTCAAGCCCAGGGACTAGCTGGTTCTTC. It yields the protein CASSSSPGTSWFF.

The chain joins TRBV7-3 to TRBJ2-2; D is ambiguous. The CDR3 has 16 residues. Germline CDR1 reads SGHTA; CDR2 reads FQGTGA. Trimming left V 5 bases short and J 0 bases short, with 13 bases between. Written as DNA, the CDR3 is TGTGCCAGCAGCCCCGAACTCCCCGCGAACACCGGGGAGCTGTTTTTT. This encodes CASSPELPANTGELFF.

This rearrangement joins TRBV5-4 to TRBJ2-2, with 10 positions matching TRBD1. With 4 bases clipped from V and 5 bases from J, the junction kept 5 bases outside the gene matches. CDR3 length: 15 residues. CDR1 and CDR2 from the germline V gene are SGHNT and YYREEE (reference sequence). The DNA of the CDR3 is TGTGCCAGCAGCCTTCCGGGACAGGGGACCGGGGAGCTGTTTTTT. Amino acids: CASSLPGQGTGELFF.

This clone appeared once. The chain combines TRBV19 with TRBJ1-2; 8 positions match TRBD1. CDR3 length: 11 residues. Germline values: CDR1 LNHDA, CDR2 SQIVND (reference sequence). V shed 10 bases, J shed 8 bases, and the junction held 6 bases outside the gene matches. CDR3 in DNA: TGTGCCACTACAGGGGGACGGGGCTACACCTTC. Encoded protein: CATTGGRGYTF.

This clone was recorded only once. This CDR3 is CASTINGGLFPSEQYF. Written as DNA, the CDR3 is TGTGCCAGCACCATTAACGGCGGACTATTCCCCTCCGAGCAGTACTTC. This chain uses TRBV21-1 with TRBJ2-7; TRBD2, the table's D call, was not compared with the DNA. TRBV21-1 is deemed a pseudogene. The CDR3 covers 16 residues.

In this sample, this clone turned up once. The chain combines TRBV7-6 with TRBJ2-3; D is possibly TRBD2 (6 bases). The V gene lost 5 bases and the J gene lost 3 bases, with 12 bases spanning the gap. CDR3 length: 14 amino acids. Germline V gives CDR1 SGHVS, CDR2 FNYEAQ. The CDR3 DNA sequence: TGTGCCAGCAGCATCGGACTATCAACAGATACGCAGTATTTT. It is translated as CASSIGLSTDTQYF.

This sequence joins TRBV5-5 and TRBJ2-1; no reliable D call. V shed 0 bases and J shed 1 base, with 8 bases lying between them. The CDR3 length is 15 residues. Germline-derived CDR1 and CDR2 are SGHKS and YYEKEE (reference sequence). The CDR3 DNA reads as TGTGCCAGCAGCTTGGCTATGAGGTCCTACAATGAGCAGTTCTTC. Its protein product is CASSLAMRSYNEQFF. The variable domain in full, with the rest retrieved from reference TRBV5-5 and TRBJ2-1, is DAGVTQSPTHLIKTRGQQVTLRCSPISGHKSVSWYQQVLGQGPQFIFQYYEKEERGRGNFPDRFSARQFPNYSSELNVNALLLGDSALYLCASSLAMRSYNEQFFGPGTRLTVL.

The V gene is TRBV4-2, the J gene TRBJ2-3; D unresolved. The CDR3 extends over 14 amino acids. Trimming left V 1 base short and J 9 bases short, with 14 bases between. Germline V lookup: CDR1 LGHNA, CDR2 YNFKEQ. For the CDR3, the DNA is TGTGCCAGCAGCCAAGGGATCCTAGAAAGCACGCAGTATTTT. Translation gives CASSQGILESTQYF.

This chain joins TRBV11-3 and TRBJ2-1; D perhaps matches TRBD2 (6 bases). V was clipped by 3 bases and J by 8 bases, with 20 bases between them. The germline CDR1 and CDR2 sequences are SGHNT and YENEEA. This CDR3 spans 16 amino acids. Here the CDR3 DNA reads TGTGCCAGCAGCTTCCAGACGCCCGGGACTTCCGATGAGCAGTTCTTC. Protein sequence: CASSFQTPGTSDEQFF.

This clone was seen only a few times. V gene TRBV7-2 combines with J gene TRBJ2-5, with D perhaps matching TRBD1 (6 bases). Between the trimmed V and J ends, which lost 4 bases and 2 bases, there was a span of 11 bases. In germline, CDR1 is SGHTA, CDR2 FQGNSA. The CDR3 covers 14 residues. This CDR3 is CASSSRTAQETQYF. CDR3 DNA sequence: TGTGCCAGCAGCTCCCGGACAGCTCAAGAGACCCAGTACTTC.